The sequence of this TCR beta chain was determined in a study of blood T cells in healthy people across ages. Study-wide results and limits: Higher diversity and more naive CD4+ cells were features of long-lived donors, compared to aged donors.

A second roughly 7 to 12 cycle PCR used barcoded and J-beta primers. The yield of each sample was at least 2.5 million CDR3-containing paired-end reads. TCRdb called the 5' RACE reads again in MiXCR, with one record for every CDR3 protein. This sample has about 560,000 distinct CDR3 sequences, with about 28% found just once. Germline-derived CDR1 and CDR2 are DFQATT and SNEGSKA (reference sequence). The CDR3 totals 16 residues. Trimming took 0 bases from V and 7 from J, leaving 16 bases between them. With regard to this clonotype: Its specificity is not known.

This sample also belongs to another study, concerning T cells of mothers and their children.

The TCR sequence derives from a boy younger than 10 in good health. The J gene is TRBJ1-6, the V gene TRBV20-1; a possible D gene is TRBD1 (6 bases). Sequencing was carried out using blood. The CDR3 sequence is CSARDSKQGRNSPLHF. In DNA form, the CDR3 reads TGCAGTGCTAGAGACTCAAAACAGGGTCGGAATTCACCCCTCCACTTT.